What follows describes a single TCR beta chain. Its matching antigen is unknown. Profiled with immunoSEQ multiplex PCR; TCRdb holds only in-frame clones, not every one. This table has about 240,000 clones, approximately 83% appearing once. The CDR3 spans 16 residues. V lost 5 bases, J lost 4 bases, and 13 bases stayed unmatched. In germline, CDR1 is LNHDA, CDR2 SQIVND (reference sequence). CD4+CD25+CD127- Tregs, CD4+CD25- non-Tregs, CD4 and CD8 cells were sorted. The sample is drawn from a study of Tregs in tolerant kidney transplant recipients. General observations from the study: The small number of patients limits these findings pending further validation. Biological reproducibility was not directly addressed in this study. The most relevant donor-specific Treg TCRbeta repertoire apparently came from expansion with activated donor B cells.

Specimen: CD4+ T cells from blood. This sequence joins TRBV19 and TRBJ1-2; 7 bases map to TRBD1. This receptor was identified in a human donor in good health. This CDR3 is CASSPGTASPLYGYTF. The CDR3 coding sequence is TGTGCCAGTAGTCCTGGGACAGCGTCTCCCCTCTATGGCTACACCTTC.